The text below deals with one TCR beta chain. This specimen comes from a study of blood T cell repertoires in COVID-19. Study-level background: Acute-phase and convalescent COVID-19 samples originated in the United States, Italy and Spain. PBMCs, B-cell-depleted T cells, or T cells provided the cDNA or gDNA that made up the material.

Per the authors' pipeline: Reference gene primer amplification gave estimated nucleated cell counts. The protocol was immunoSEQ multiplex PCR, while the TCRdb copy is restricted to in-frame clones and leaves out a portion. From that table come the V and J calls and clone size; the DNA was used to work out D and trimming. The sample includes approximately 450,000 clones, around 88% of them seen just once. The CDR3 has 15 residues. Germline V gene lookup returns CDR1 SGHAT and CDR2 FQNNGV. Trimming took off 0 bases at V and 4 bases at J, with 10 bases between the two ends. Sequences were obtained from peripheral blood. The sequence came from a woman in her twenties or thirties with acute or convalescent COVID-19. The V gene is TRBV11-2, the J gene TRBJ2-1; D is possibly TRBD1 (6 bases). The CDR3 sequence: CASSLDGTPYNEQFF. CDR3 nucleotides: TGTGCCAGCAGCTTAGATGGGACACCGTACAATGAGCAGTTCTTC. Full variable domain (rest looked up from reference TRBV11-2 and TRBJ2-1): EAGVAQSPRYKIIEKRQSVAFWCNPISGHATLYWYQQILGQGPKLLIQFQNNGVVDDSQLPKDRFSAERLKGVDSTLKIQPAKLEDSAVYLCASSLDGTPYNEQFFGPGTRLTVL.